These 27 T cell receptor beta chains share one sample of origin, sequenced in a study of shared T cell receptors in the human thymus. The assay was immunoSEQ multiplex PCR, and TCRdb's table has in-frame clones only and misses some. The table includes hundreds of thousands of clones, roughly 90% detected once. This sample was shared with a second study, whose subject was human thymus T cells.

Sequencing used thymocytes. All receptors come from a boy less than two years old with a congenital heart defect.

This clone was seen only once. J is TRBJ1-5 and V is TRBV7-9; D not certain. Trimming took off 1 base at V and 0 bases at J, with 10 bases between the two ends. From germline, CDR1 is SEHNR and CDR2 FQNEAQ (reference sequence). This CDR3 is 16 amino acids long. The CDR3 DNA reads TGTGCCAGCAGCTTAGTCGCGAACGATAGCAATCAGCCCCAGCATTTT. The encoded protein is CASSLVANDSNQPQHF. The full variable domain, completed using reference TRBV7-9 and TRBJ1-5, is DTGVSQNPRHKITKRGQNVTFRCDPISEHNRLYWYRQTLGQGPEFLTYFQNEAQLEKSRLLSDRFSAERPKGSFSTLEIQRTEQGDSAMYLCASSLVANDSNQPQHFGDGTRLSIL.

The gene calls are TRBV4-3 and TRBJ1-1; D possibly corresponds to TRBD1 (5 bases). Germline CDR1 LGHNA, CDR2 YSLEER. V lost 4 bases to trimming and J lost 0 bases, with 15 bases between them. The CDR3 is made up of 16 amino acids. CDR3 sequence: CASSRGLGLLNTEAFF. The CDR3 bases are TGCGCCAGCAGCCGGGGCCTGGGACTCTTGAACACTGAAGCTTTCTTT.

The chain is built from TRBV27 and TRBJ2-3, with TRBD2 matching 7 bases. The CDR3 spans 15 residues. The V gene's germline CDR1 is MNHEY and CDR2 SMNVEV (reference sequence). V gave up 5 bases and J gave up 4 bases; unmatched junction bases: 9. The CDR3 DNA reads TGTGCCAGCAGTCGTCCTAGCGGAGGGCCAGATACGCAGTATTTT. Translation: CASSRPSGGPDTQYF.

The chain employs TRBV25-1 and TRBJ2-7; 11 bases are a match to TRBD1. Germline V gene data show CDR1 as MGHDK and CDR2 as SYGVNS. The V and J ends lost 1 base and 0 bases, in that order; junction bases with no gene match: 8. There are 18 residues in the CDR3. This CDR3 reads CASSESGQGVVDSYEQYF. In DNA, the CDR3 is TGTGCCAGCAGTGAATCGGGACAGGGGGTCGTTGACTCCTACGAGCAGTACTTC.

The chain links TRBV30 to TRBJ1-3; no clear D. This CDR3 is 14 amino acids long. The V end lost 1 base, the J end lost 0 bases, and 7 bases lay between the germline ends. The germline V gene has CDR1 GTSNPN and CDR2 SVGIG (reference sequence). The CDR3 nucleotides read TGTGCCTGGAGTGAGCTGCCCTCTGGAAACACCATATATTTT. Translating gives CAWSELPSGNTIYF.

This clone has only a few counts. V usage is TRBV21-1 and J usage is TRBJ2-5; the table's D gene call, TRBD2, was not cross checked with the DNA. TRBV21-1 is classified as a pseudogene. There are 12 residues in the CDR3. DNA for the CDR3: TGTGCCAGCAGCCAAGGGAGGGAGACCCAGTACTTC. Translating gives CASSQGRETQYF.

The J gene is TRBJ1-2, the V gene TRBV19; D is unclear. This CDR3 is 16 amino acids long. Between the trimmed V and J ends, which lost 7 bases and 4 bases, there was a span of 22 bases. Germline V gene sequence: CDR1 LNHDA, CDR2 SQIVND (reference sequence). CDR3 nucleotides: TGTGCCAGTACTCCCCGAGACCCGGGATCCCCCTATGGCTACACCTTC. It encodes CASTPRDPGSPYGYTF.

The rearrangement uses TRBV7-2 and TRBJ2-3; 9 bases match TRBD2. V dropped 1 base and J dropped 5; count of bases not matched to a gene: 7. Germline V gene sequence: CDR1 SGHTA, CDR2 FQGNSA. CDR3 length equals 16 residues. The CDR3: CASSLVEAGGKDTQYF. The CDR3 DNA reads as TGTGCCAGCAGCTTAGTGGAAGCGGGAGGTAAAGATACGCAGTATTTT. Looking up the rest from reference TRBV7-2 and TRBJ2-3 gives the full variable domain: GAGVSQSPSNKVTEKGKDVELRCDPISGHTALYWYRQSLGQGLEFLIYFQGNSAPDKSGLPSDRFSAERTGGSVSTLTIQRTQQEDSAVYLCASSLVEAGGKDTQYFGPGTRLTVL.

The table lists this clone with a count of one. The chain has TRBV7-6 and TRBJ2-1, with 8 bases aligning to TRBD2. Germline V CDR1 and CDR2: SGHVS, FNYEAQ. There are 17 residues in the CDR3. V lost 1 base and J lost 0; bases outside the gene matches: 5. CDR3 nucleotide sequence: TGTGCCAGCAGCTTAGAGGCGGGAGGCCCCTCCTACAATGAGCAGTTCTTC. It translates to CASSLEAGGPSYNEQFF.

With respect to this clone: An end of the junction differs from the germline gene, which may be a read error. The chain employs TRBV18 and TRBJ2-3; D is undetermined. The CDR3 is 8 amino acids. Germline V gene data show CDR1 as KGHSH and CDR2 as LQKENI. CDR3 protein: CASSPEDF. The DNA for the CDR3 is TGTGCCAGCTCACCAGAGGATTTT.

The chain recombines TRBV7-2 with TRBJ1-2; no firm D call. The CDR3 has 13 residues. V gave up 1 base and J gave up 8 bases, with 11 bases separating them. Germline values: CDR1 SGHTA, CDR2 FQGNSA. This chain's CDR3 is CASSLVARGGYTF. CDR3 nucleotide sequence: TGTGCCAGCAGCTTAGTGGCCAGAGGGGGCTACACCTTC.

This chain joins TRBV10-3 and TRBJ2-7, with D perhaps matching TRBD2 (6 bases). Trimming stripped 4 bases from V and 2 bases from J, with 12 bases between. From germline, CDR1 is ENHRY and CDR2 SYGVKD. This CDR3 spans 14 amino acids. CDR3 nucleotide sequence: TGTGCCATCAGTGGGACTACGGCCACCTACGAGCAGTACTTC. Encoded protein: CAISGTTATYEQYF.

This chain connects TRBV30 to TRBJ2-3; weak D call: TRBD1 (7 bases). V was cut by 0 bases and J by 6 bases, with 16 bases left in between. Germline V CDR1 and CDR2: GTSNPN, SVGIG (reference sequence). The CDR3 runs to 15 residues. Here the CDR3 reads CAWSVGGGRRDTQYF. The CDR3 DNA is TGTGCCTGGAGTGTAGGAGGGGGCAGAAGGGATACGCAGTATTTT. Full variable domain (missing parts from reference TRBV30 and TRBJ2-3): SQTIHQWPATLVQPVGSPLSLECTVEGTSNPNLYWYRQAAGRGLQLLFYSVGIGQISSEVPQNLSASRPQDRQFILSSKKLLLSDSGFYLCAWSVGGGRRDTQYFGPGTRLTVL.

This chain connects TRBV18 to TRBJ2-7; a weak D match, TRBD1 (5 bases). V lost 3 bases and J lost 3, with 24 bases in between. CDR3 size: 18 residues. Per the germline V gene, CDR1 is KGHSH and CDR2 is LQKENI. The CDR3 here is CASSPPVGAAPTHYEQYF. As DNA, the CDR3 is TGTGCCAGCTCACCCCCGGTAGGGGCGGCTCCGACCCACTACGAGCAGTACTTC.

CDR3 DNA: TGTGCCAGCAGCTTATCCGGGGGTCTCACTGAAGCTTTCTTT. Protein product: CASSLSGGLTEAFF. The rearrangement links TRBV7-2 to TRBJ1-1; weak D call: TRBD1 (5 bases). Trimming removed 2 bases from V and 4 bases from J, with 11 bases in between. The CDR3 sequence is 14 residues long. Germline loops: CDR1 SGHTA, CDR2 FQGNSA.

The rearrangement links TRBV4-3 to TRBJ2-7; D unresolved. CDR3 length: 16 residues. V lost 0 bases and J 3 bases, leaving 15 bases between the germline ends. The V gene's germline CDR1 is LGHNA and CDR2 YSLEER. CDR3 in amino acids: CASSQDGPDNGYEQYF. CDR3 bases: TGCGCCAGCAGCCAAGATGGGCCCGACAATGGCTACGAGCAGTACTTC.

The genes are TRBV5-1 and TRBJ2-7; D is perhaps TRBD2 (6 bases). The CDR3 is made up of 14 amino acids. V was clipped by 4 bases and J by 0 bases, with 11 bases between them. Germline V gene sequence: CDR1 SGHRS, CDR2 YFSETQ. CDR3 in amino acids: CASSRREPSYEQYF. The CDR3 nucleotides are TGCGCCAGCAGCCGGCGGGAACCCTCCTACGAGCAGTACTTC.

The V and J genes are TRBV20-1 and TRBJ1-1; weak D call: TRBD1 (6 bases). CDR1 DFQATT and CDR2 SNEGSKA come from the germline V gene (reference sequence). The germline V and J ends were trimmed by 6 bases and 10 bases, with 12 bases remaining between them. The CDR3 is made up of 10 amino acids. The CDR3 nucleotides are TGCAGTGCCCCAACCAGGGGAGCTTTCTTT. This codes for CSAPTRGAFF.

The chain uses TRBV29-1 and TRBJ2-5; TRBD2 is a possible D gene (5 bases). Trimming stripped 5 bases from V and 3 bases from J, with 13 bases between. This CDR3 has 13 amino acids. Per germline, CDR1 SQVTM and CDR2 ANQGSEA. CDR3 amino acids: CSVLGLEKETQYF. For the CDR3, the DNA is TGCAGCGTTCTAGGACTGGAGAAAGAGACCCAGTACTTC.

CDR3 sequence reads: CASTPRRGPSPLHF. DNA of the CDR3: TGTGCCAGTACCCCCCGGAGGGGTCCGTCACCCCTCCACTTT. The chain employs TRBV19 and TRBJ1-6; the D gene is possibly TRBD1 (5 bases). From germline, CDR1 is LNHDA and CDR2 SQIVND (reference sequence). The CDR3 runs to 14 residues. V shed 7 bases and J shed 10 bases, with 17 bases lying between them.

On this clone itself: The junction and the germline gene differ at one end; a read error may be behind it. The rearrangement uses TRBV5-5 and TRBJ2-7; no definite D call. The CDR3 is made up of 12 amino acids. Germline V gives CDR1 SGHKS, CDR2 YYEKEE (reference sequence). The CDR3 sequence: CASSLSGMAENF. The CDR3 DNA is TGTGCCAGCAGCTTGTCGGGTATGGCGGAAAACTTC. The full variable domain, rest sourced from reference TRBV5-5 and TRBJ2-7, is DAGVTQSPTHLIKTRGQQVTLRCSPISGHKSVSWYQQVLGQGPQFIFQYYEKEERGRGNFPDRFSARQFPNYSSELNVNALLLGDSALYLCASSLSGMAENFGPGTRLTVT.

This clone was seen more than once but under ten times. Other nucleotide sequences in the sample specify the same CDR3. The rearrangement joins TRBV19 to TRBJ1-1; 8 bases line up with TRBD1. CDR1 is LNHDA and CDR2 is SQIVND in the germline V gene (reference sequence). Trimming removed 4 bases from V and 5 bases from J; junction bases left unmatched: 6. CDR3 length equals 14 residues. CDR3 sequence reads: CASSTTGGGTEAFF. CDR3 coding DNA: TGTGCCAGTAGTACAACAGGGGGAGGGACTGAAGCTTTCTTT. Full variable domain (rest looked up from reference TRBV19 and TRBJ1-1): DGGITQSPKYLFRKEGQNVTLSCEQNLNHDAMYWYRQDPGQGLRLIYYSQIVNDFQKGDIAEGYSVSREKKESFPLTVTSAQKNPTAFYLCASSTTGGGTEAFFGQGTRLTVV.

The chain joins TRBV10-3 to TRBJ2-3; 14 nucleotides line up with TRBD2. Germline V gene data show CDR1 as ENHRY and CDR2 as SYGVKD. Unmatched junction bases numbered 5, after V lost 6 bases and J lost 6 bases. The CDR3 consists of 15 residues. CDR3 nucleotide sequence: TGTGCCATCAGCCCGACTAGCGGGGGGGCGGATACGCAGTATTTT. This encodes CAISPTSGGADTQYF.

The rearrangement uses TRBV28 and TRBJ2-7, with 7 bases identical to TRBD2. J gave up 0 bases and V 2 bases, and 7 bases lay outside the gene matches. The V gene's germline CDR1 is MDHEN and CDR2 SYDVKM. The length of the CDR3 is 16 residues. CDR3 sequence: CASSLDRRGSSYEQYF. The CDR3 region has the DNA TGTGCCAGCAGTTTAGATCGTCGCGGGAGCTCCTACGAGCAGTACTTC.

The chain employs TRBV5-1 and TRBJ2-7, with D perhaps TRBD2 (6 bases). This CDR3 has 15 residues. V lost 0 bases, J lost 1 base, and 11 bases lay in between. CDR1 is SGHRS, CDR2 YFSETQ, per germline. The CDR3: CASSLGGTGSYEQYF. CDR3 DNA: TGCGCCAGCAGCTTGGGCGGGACCGGTTCCTACGAGCAGTACTTC.

The chain links TRBV27 to TRBJ2-3; D is possibly TRBD2 (5 bases). CDR1 and CDR2 (germline): MNHEY, SMNVEV (reference sequence). The CDR3 runs to 13 residues. Trimming cost V 3 bases and J 6 bases, with 10 bases left between them. CDR3 amino acids: CASSFSRVDTQYF. As DNA, the CDR3 is TGTGCCAGCAGTTTCTCGCGGGTGGATACGCAGTATTTT.

The chain carries TRBV27 and TRBJ2-7; 7 bases map to TRBD1. The CDR3 is 17 amino acids. V trimming: 3 bases; J trimming: 7 bases; junction bases outside the gene matches: 18. Germline lookup yields CDR1 MNHEY and CDR2 SMNVEV (reference sequence). The CDR3 nucleotides are TGTGCCAGCAGTTTCCCGGAACAGGGGTGTAGGTTCGGGGAGCAGTACTTC. Translating gives CASSFPEQGCRFGEQYF.